The subject of this entry is one T cell receptor beta chain. Each CDR3 protein is one row after TCRdb ran MiXCR on the 5' RACE reads. Among a few hundred thousand distinct CDR3 sequences listed, around a sixth were seen once. This entry belongs to a study of T cells after yellow fever vaccination. V was clipped by 6 bases and J by 3 bases; unmatched bases: 6. The CDR3 has 14 amino acids. Germline V gene data show CDR1 as SEHNR and CDR2 as FQNEAQ (reference sequence). This TCR was recovered from a man aged 18 to 35 who received the YFV17D yellow fever vaccine. Sequenced here: PBMCs, sampled around 5 days after the first yellow fever vaccination. The chain carries TRBV7-9 and TRBJ2-7; TRBD1 matches at 9 bases. The CDR3 loop reads CASRRTGGIYEQYF. The CDR3 DNA is TGTGCCAGCAGACGTACAGGGGGCATCTACGAGCAGTACTTC. The complete variable domain, with remaining parts taken from reference TRBV7-9 and TRBJ2-7, reads DTGVSQNPRHKITKRGQNVTFRCDPISEHNRLYWYRQTLGQGPEFLTYFQNEAQLEKSRLLSDRFSAERPKGSFSTLEIQRTEQGDSAMYLCASRRTGGIYEQYFGPGTRLTVT.